This record covers a single T cell receptor (beta chain). The data are from a study of shared clonotypes between healthy human individuals. Clones were sequenced by immunoSEQ multiplex PCR, and TCRdb holds only the in-frame ones, with some missing. Among roughly 2,300,000 clones listed, 85% to 95% were seen once. This CDR3 contains 19 residues. J is TRBJ1-4 and V is TRBV21-1; the D call of TRBD1 is as the table states it, not checked on the DNA. TRBV21-1 is a recognized pseudogene. Material for sequencing was naive CD4+ T cells from PBMCs. Subset noted: CD45RA+ positively selected. This sequence originates from a man younger than 35 in good health. Some clones in this sample may be carry-over from other donors' samples. CDR3 coding DNA: TGTGCCAGCAGCAGGACAGGGCTCAAGGCTCACAGAGCTAATGAAAAACTGTTTTTT. As protein: CASSRTGLKAHRANEKLFF.